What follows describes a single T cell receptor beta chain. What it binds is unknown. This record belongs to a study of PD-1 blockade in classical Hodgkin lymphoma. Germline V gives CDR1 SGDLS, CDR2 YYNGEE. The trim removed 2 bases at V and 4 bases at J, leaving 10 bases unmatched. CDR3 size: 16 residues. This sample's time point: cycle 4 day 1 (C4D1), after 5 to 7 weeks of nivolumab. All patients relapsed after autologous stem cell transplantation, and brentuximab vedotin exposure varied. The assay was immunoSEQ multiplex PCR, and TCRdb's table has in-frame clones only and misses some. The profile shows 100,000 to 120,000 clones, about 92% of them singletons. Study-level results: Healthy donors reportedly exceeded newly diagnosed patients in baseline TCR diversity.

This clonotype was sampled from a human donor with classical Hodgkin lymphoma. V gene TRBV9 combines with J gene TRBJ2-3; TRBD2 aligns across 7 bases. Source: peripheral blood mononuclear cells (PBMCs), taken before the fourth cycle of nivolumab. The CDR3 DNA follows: TGTGCCAGCAGCGTCGGGGAGGGAAAGGGACCAGATACGCAGTATTTT. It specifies CASSVGEGKGPDTQYF.